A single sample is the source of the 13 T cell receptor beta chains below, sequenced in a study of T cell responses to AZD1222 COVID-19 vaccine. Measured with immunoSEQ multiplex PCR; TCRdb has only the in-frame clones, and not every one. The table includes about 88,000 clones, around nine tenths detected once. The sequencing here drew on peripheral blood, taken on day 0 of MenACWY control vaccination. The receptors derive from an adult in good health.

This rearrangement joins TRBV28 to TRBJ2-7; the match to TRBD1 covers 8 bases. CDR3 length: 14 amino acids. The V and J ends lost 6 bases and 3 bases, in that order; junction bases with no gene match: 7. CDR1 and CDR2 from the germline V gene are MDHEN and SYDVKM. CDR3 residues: CASRQTGVGYEQYF. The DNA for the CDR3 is TGTGCCAGCAGACAGACAGGGGTTGGCTACGAGCAGTACTTC.

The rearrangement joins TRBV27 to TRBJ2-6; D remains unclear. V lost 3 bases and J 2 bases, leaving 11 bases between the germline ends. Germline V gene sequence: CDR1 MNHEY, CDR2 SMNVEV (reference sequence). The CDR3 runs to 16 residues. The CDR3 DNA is TGTGCCAGCAGTTTCCTCTCGTCCCCTGGGGCCAACGTCCTGACTTTC. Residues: CASSFLSSPGANVLTF.

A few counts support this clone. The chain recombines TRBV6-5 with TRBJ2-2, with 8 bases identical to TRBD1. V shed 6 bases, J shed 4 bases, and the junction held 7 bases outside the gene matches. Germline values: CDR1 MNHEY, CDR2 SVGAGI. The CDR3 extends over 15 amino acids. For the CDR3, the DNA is TGTGCCAGCAGGGTGGACAGGGTGGGCACCGGGGAGCTGTTTTTT. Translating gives CASRVDRVGTGELFF.

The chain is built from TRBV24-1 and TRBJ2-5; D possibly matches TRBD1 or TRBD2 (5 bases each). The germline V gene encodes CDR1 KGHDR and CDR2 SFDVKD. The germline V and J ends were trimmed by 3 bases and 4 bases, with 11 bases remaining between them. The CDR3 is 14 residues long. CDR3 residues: CATSDHGARETQYF. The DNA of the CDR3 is TGTGCCACCAGTGATCACGGGGCCCGAGAGACCCAGTACTTC.

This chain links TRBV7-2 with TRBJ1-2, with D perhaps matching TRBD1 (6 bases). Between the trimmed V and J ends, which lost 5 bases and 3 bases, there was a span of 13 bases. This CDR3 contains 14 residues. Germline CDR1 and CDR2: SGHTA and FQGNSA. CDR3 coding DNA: TGTGCCAGCAGCAAAGAAGACAGGCACTATGGCTACACCTTC. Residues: CASSKEDRHYGYTF.

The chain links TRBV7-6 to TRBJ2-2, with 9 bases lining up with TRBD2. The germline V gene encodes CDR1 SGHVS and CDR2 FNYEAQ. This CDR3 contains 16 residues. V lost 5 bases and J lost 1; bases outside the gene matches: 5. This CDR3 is CASSRGLAQNTGELFF. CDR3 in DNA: TGTGCCAGCAGCCGGGGACTAGCCCAGAACACCGGGGAGCTGTTTTTT.

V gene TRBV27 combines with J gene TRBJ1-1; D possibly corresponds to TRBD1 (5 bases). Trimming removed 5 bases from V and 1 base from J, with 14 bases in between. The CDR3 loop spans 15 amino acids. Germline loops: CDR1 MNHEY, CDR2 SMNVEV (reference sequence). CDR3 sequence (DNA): TGTGCCAGCAGTCCGCTTGCGGGGGAGAACACTGAAGCTTTCTTT. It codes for CASSPLAGENTEAFF.

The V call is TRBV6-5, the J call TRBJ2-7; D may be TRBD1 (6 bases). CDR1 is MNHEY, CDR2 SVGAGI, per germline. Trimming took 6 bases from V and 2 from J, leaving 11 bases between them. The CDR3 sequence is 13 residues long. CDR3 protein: CASRTGQPYEQYF. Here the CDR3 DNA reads TGTGCCAGCAGAACAGGACAGCCCTACGAGCAGTACTTC.

CDR3 sequence (DNA): TGTGCCAGCTCACCACCGTCCGCCAGCTCTGGAAACACCATATATTTT. Protein sequence: CASSPPSASSGNTIYF. The rearrangement joins TRBV18 to TRBJ1-3; D remains ambiguous. V was clipped by 0 bases and J by 0 bases, with 9 bases between them. CDR3 length: 16 residues. Per germline, CDR1 KGHSH and CDR2 LQKENI.

This chain's CDR3 is CASSLNSRRSNRDEQFF. In DNA, the CDR3 is TGTGCCAGCAGCTTAAACAGCCGGAGAAGCAATCGGGATGAGCAGTTCTTC. This chain joins TRBV7-8 and TRBJ2-1; D is uncertain. CDR1 is SGHVS, CDR2 FQNEAQ, per germline. Trimming cost V 2 bases and J 8 bases, with 22 bases left between them. The CDR3 consists of 17 residues.

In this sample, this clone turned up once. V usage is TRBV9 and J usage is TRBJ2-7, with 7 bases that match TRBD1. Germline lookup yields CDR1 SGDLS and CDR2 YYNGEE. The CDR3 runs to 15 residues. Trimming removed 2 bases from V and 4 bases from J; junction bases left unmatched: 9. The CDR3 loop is CASSVGSTGWYEQYF. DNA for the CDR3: TGTGCCAGCAGCGTGGGATCGACAGGGTGGTACGAGCAGTACTTC.

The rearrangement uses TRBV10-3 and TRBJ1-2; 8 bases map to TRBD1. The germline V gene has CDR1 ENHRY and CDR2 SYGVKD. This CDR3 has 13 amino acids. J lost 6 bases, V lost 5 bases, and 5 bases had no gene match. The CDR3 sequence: CAISHGQGDGYTF. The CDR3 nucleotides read TGTGCCATCAGTCACGGACAGGGTGATGGCTACACCTTC.

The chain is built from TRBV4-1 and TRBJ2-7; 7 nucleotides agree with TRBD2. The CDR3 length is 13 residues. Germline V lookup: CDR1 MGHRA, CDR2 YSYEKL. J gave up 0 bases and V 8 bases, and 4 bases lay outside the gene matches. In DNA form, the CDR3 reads TGCGCCAGCGGGCGGGAGCCCTCCTACGAGCAGTACTTC. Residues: CASGREPSYEQYF.